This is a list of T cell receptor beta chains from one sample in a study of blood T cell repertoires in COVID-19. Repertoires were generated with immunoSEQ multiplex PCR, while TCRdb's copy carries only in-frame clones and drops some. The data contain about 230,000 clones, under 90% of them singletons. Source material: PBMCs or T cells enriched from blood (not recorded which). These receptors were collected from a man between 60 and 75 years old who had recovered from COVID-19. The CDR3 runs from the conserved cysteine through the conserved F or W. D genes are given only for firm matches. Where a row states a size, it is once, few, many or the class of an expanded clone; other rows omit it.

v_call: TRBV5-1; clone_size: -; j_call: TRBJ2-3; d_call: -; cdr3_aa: CASSLASLSTDTQYF; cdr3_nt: TGCGCCAGCAGCTTGGCGTCTCTAAGCACAGATACGCAGTATTTT
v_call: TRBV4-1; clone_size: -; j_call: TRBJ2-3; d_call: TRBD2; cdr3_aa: CASSQDPGGAETDTQYF; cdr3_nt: TGCGCCAGCAGTCAAGACCCCGGGGGGGCCGAGACAGATACGCAGTATTTT
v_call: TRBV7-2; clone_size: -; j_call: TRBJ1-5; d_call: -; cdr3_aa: CASSLTGSGPQHF; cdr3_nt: TGTGCCAGCAGCTTAACGGGTAGCGGGCCCCAGCATTTT
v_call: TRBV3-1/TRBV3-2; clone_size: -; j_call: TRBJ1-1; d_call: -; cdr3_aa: CASSHSSVMNTEAFF; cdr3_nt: TGTGCCAGCAGCCATTCGTCAGTCATGAACACTGAAGCTTTCTTT
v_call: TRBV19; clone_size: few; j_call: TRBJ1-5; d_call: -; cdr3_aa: CASSKRFSNQPQHF; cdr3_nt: TGTGCCAGTAGCAAGAGGTTTAGCAATCAGCCCCAGCATTTT
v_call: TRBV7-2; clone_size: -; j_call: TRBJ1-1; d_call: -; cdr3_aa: CASSFRQGGTEAFF; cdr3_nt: TGTGCCAGCAGCTTCAGGCAAGGAGGCACTGAAGCTTTCTTT
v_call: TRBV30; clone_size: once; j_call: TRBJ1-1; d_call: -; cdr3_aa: CAWKGHMNTEAFF; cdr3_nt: TGTGCCTGGAAGGGACATATGAACACTGAAGCTTTCTTT
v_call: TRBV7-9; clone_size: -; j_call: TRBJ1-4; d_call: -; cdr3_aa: CASSEALVGEKLFF; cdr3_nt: TGTGCCAGCAGCGAGGCGTTAGTAGGTGAAAAACTGTTTTTT
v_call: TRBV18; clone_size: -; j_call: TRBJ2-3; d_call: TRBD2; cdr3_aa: CASSPRESSTDTQYF; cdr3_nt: TGTGCCAGCTCACCGCGGGAGTCTAGCACAGATACGCAGTATTTT
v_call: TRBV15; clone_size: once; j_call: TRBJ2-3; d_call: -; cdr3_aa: CATSRVDIKDTQYF; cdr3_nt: TGTGCCACCAGCAGAGTTGACATTAAAGATACGCAGTATTTT
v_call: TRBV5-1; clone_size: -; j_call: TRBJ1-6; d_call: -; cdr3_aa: CASSLSGVSPLHF; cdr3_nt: TGCGCCAGCAGCTTGTCAGGGGTTTCACCCCTCCACTTT
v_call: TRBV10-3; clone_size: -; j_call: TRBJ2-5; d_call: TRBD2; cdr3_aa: CAISPSGGVETQYF; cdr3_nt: TGTGCCATCAGCCCTAGCGGGGGGGTTGAGACCCAGTACTTC
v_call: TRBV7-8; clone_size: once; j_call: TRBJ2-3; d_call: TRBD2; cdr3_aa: CASSSRGGGATDTQYF; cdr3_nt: TGTGCCAGCAGCTCTCGCGGCGGGGGGGCAACAGATACGCAGTATTTT
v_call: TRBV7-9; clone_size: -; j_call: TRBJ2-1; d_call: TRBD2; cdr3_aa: CASTQSGAVYNEQFF; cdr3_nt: TGTGCCAGCACCCAAAGCGGGGCGGTCTACAATGAGCAGTTCTTC
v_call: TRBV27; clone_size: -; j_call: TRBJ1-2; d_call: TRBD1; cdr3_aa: CASSRQGAHGYTF; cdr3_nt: TGTGCCAGCAGCAGACAGGGGGCGCATGGCTACACCTTC
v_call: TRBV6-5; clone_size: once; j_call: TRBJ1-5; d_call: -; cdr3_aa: CASSLEGQPQHF; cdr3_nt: TGTGCCAGCAGTCTAGAGGGTCAGCCCCAGCATTTT
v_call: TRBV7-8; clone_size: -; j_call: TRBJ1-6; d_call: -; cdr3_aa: CASSQGGDSPLHF; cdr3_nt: TGTGCCAGCAGCCAAGGCGGGGATTCACCCCTCCACTTT
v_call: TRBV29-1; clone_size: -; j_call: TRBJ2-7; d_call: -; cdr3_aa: CSVEQGGSYEQYF; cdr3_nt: TGCAGCGTTGAACAGGGAGGCTCCTACGAGCAGTACTTC
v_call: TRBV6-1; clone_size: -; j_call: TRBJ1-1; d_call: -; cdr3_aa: CASSEIQGRKNTEAFF; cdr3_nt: TGTGCCAGCAGTGAAATCCAGGGGCGGAAGAACACTGAAGCTTTCTTT
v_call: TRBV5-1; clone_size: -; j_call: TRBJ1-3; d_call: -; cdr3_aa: CASSGGQLQNTIYF; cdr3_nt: TGCGCCAGCAGCGGCGGACAGCTACAAAACACCATATATTTT
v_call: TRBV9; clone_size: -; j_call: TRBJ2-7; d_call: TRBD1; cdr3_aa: CASSVGQSSSYEQYF; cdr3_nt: TGTGCCAGCAGCGTGGGACAGTCAAGCTCCTACGAGCAGTACTTC
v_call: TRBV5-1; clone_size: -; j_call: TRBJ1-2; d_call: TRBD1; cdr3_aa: CATSPGQGFYGYTF; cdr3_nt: TGCGCCACCTCCCCGGGACAGGGGTTCTATGGCTACACCTTC
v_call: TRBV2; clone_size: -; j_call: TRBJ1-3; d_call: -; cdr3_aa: CASRQDSLHGNTIYF; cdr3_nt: TGTGCCAGCAGACAGGACAGTTTACATGGAAACACCATATATTTT
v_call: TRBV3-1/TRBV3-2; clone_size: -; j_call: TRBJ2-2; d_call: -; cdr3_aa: CASSPTRQGGNTGELFF; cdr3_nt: TGTGCCAGCAGCCCTACGAGGCAGGGAGGGAACACCGGGGAGCTGTTTTTT
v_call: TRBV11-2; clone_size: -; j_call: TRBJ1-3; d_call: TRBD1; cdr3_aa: CASSLTGQFGNTIYF; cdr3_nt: TGTGCCAGCAGCCTAACGGGACAGTTTGGAAACACCATATATTTT
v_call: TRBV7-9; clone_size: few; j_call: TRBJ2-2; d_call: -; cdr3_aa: CASSSSQGHRELFF; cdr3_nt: TGTGCCAGCAGCTCTTCACAGGGCCACCGGGAGCTGTTTTTT
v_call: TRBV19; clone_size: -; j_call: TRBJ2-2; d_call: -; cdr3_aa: CASSIQGTPGVWELFF; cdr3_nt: TGTGCCAGTAGTATTCAGGGGACCCCCGGCGTGTGGGAGCTGTTTTTT
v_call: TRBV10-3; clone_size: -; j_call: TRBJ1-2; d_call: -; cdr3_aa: CAISEDSRIGGYTF; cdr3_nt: TGTGCCATCAGTGAGGACAGCAGGATTGGAGGCTACACCTTC
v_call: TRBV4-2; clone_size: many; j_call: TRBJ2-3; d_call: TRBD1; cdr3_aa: CASSQDDPRTGGDTQYF; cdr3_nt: TGTGCCAGCAGCCAAGATGACCCACGGACAGGGGGAGATACGCAGTATTTT
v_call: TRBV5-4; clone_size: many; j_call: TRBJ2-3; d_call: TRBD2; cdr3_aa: CASSPLAGGATDTQYF; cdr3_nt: TGTGCCAGCAGCCCACTAGCGGGGGGAGCCACAGATACGCAGTATTTT
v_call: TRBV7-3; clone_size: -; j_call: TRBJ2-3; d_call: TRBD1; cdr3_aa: CASSKTGGGTDTQYF; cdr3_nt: TGTGCCAGCAGCAAGACAGGGGGCGGCACAGATACGCAGTATTTT
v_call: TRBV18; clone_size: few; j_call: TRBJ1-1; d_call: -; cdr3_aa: CASSPWKGGSEAFF; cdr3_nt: TGTGCCAGCTCACCATGGAAGGGAGGGAGTGAAGCTTTCTTT
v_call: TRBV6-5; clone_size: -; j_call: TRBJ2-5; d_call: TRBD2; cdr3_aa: CASSLNWRGGQETQYF; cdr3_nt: TGTGCCAGCAGTTTAAACTGGCGGGGGGGACAAGAGACCCAGTACTTC